This is a list of T cell receptor beta chains from one sample in a study. TCRdb recomputed calls from the 5' RACE reads with MiXCR, one row per CDR3 protein. In the table there are some 60,000 distinct CDR3 sequences, 30% of which are singletons. Input material: tumor-infiltrating naive CD4+ T cells sorted from the breast tumor. The receptors derive from a female donor with breast cancer. CDR3s include the opening cysteine and the closing phenylalanine or tryptophan. D genes are given only for firm matches. Some rows mark clone size as missing; the rest say once, few, many or name a class of expanded clone.

J gene	V gene	D gene	clone size	CDR3 DNA	CDR3 protein
TRBJ2-4	TRBV4-2	TRBD2	few	TGTGCCAGCAGCCAGGACTTAGCGGGCCTAAGCTACTTC	CASSQDLAGLSYF
TRBJ1-2	TRBV19	.	.	TGTGCCAGTAGTATAGTCGGGAATGGCTACACCTTC	CASSIVGNGYTF
TRBJ1-1	TRBV20-1	.	many	TGCAGTGCCATAGAAGCAGGTGTCTTT	CSAIEAGVF
TRBJ1-5	TRBV6-1	.	.	TGTGCCAGCAAGGAGAGCGGGAGCAATCAGCCCCAGCATTTT	CASKESGSNQPQHF
TRBJ2-7	TRBV29-1	.	few	TGCAGCGTTGTAATCCGTAAAGGTCAGGACGAGCAGTACTTC	CSVVIRKGQDEQYF
TRBJ2-3	TRBV14	TRBD1	.	TGTGCCAACAGCCAAGGCTTGACAGGGGGCCGAAATACGCAGTATTTT	CANSQGLTGGRNTQYF
TRBJ2-2	TRBV6-2/TRBV6-3	.	many	TGTGCCAGCAGTAGAAACAAGGGGAACACCGGGGAGCTGTTTTTT	CASSRNKGNTGELFF
TRBJ2-3	TRBV7-2	.	.	TGTGCCAGCAGAGGCTACTCCCCAGCAGATACGCAGTATTTT	CASRGYSPADTQYF
TRBJ1-2	TRBV28	TRBD1	.	TGTGCCAGCAGTACGCTGACAGGGCGCCCCAACTATGGCTACACCTTC	CASSTLTGRPNYGYTF
TRBJ1-5	TRBV20-1	.	few	TGCAGTGCTAGTAGGGTCACTCAGCCCCAGCATTTT	CSASRVTQPQHF
TRBJ1-1	TRBV12-3/TRBV12-4	.	.	TGTGCCAGCAGTCTATACGGGGTAGCTTTCTTT	CASSLYGVAFF
TRBJ1-1	TRBV10-3	TRBD1	many	TGTGCCATCAGCCCACGGGACAGGGTTAACACTGAAGCTTTCTTT	CAISPRDRVNTEAFF
TRBJ2-1	TRBV3-1	.	.	TGTGCCAGCAGCCGAACGACTGGGAATGAGCAGTTCTTC	CASSRTTGNEQFF
TRBJ1-1	TRBV12-3/TRBV12-4	.	few	TGTGCCAGCAGTCACCTTCCGTACATGAACACTGAAGCTTTCTTT	CASSHLPYMNTEAFF
TRBJ2-3	TRBV5-1	TRBD2	medium-sized	TGCGCCAGCAGTTTCAGCGGGAGGGCCATTACAGATACGCAGTATTTT	CASSFSGRAITDTQYF
TRBJ2-1	TRBV5-1	TRBD2	many	TGCGCCAGCGGGCGGGAGACCTCCTACAATGAGCAGTTCTTC	CASGRETSYNEQFF